This entry describes one T cell receptor (beta chain). The clone's antigen remains unknown. Base qualities are not provided; no much larger clone lies one nucleotide away. The sample is drawn from a study of T cells after yellow fever vaccination (dated by TCRdb to the late 2010s). Some background on the complete study: The SMART-Seq v4 Ultra Low Input RNA kit was used to prepare libraries from fractions with low cell numbers. Bulk TCR alpha and beta repertoires were sequenced longitudinally to track T-cell clones before and after primary and booster YFV17D yellow fever vaccination. Two healthy male donors made up the cohort, one aged 18 to 29 years and the other aged 30 to 40 years. Bulk PBMC replicates and cell subsets were isolated from blood drawn at multiple timepoints before and after both primary and secondary immunization. Paper-wide results and their limitations: FACS-sorted repertoires could contain abundant contaminating clonotypes from the bulk population, so computational filtering was required. The secondary T-cell response was weaker than the primary response but faster, peaking on day 5 instead of day 15. A small fraction of clonotypes showed up in both the CD4 and CD8 compartments, probably as a result of convergent recombination. Because the study included only two donors, the extent to which the findings can be generalized is limited. Most clones expanded after primary vaccination were re-detected after the booster (about 95% of CD4 and around 88% of CD8), suggesting broad memory maintenance.

There are 13 amino acids in the CDR3, from cysteine to phenylalanine inclusive. Kept here is only the CDR3 DNA, which spans 39 bases and is read in frame from base 1. Via the germline V gene (reference sequence), CDR1 is LNHNV and CDR2 YYDKDF. Trimming costs V 4 bases and J 5 bases, and their ends lie 9 bases apart. In light of the paper, this sample's treatment or condition label describes: live attenuated yellow fever vaccine strain. PBMCs were isolated from peripheral blood using a standard Ficoll-Paque protocol. Dynabeads CD4 and CD8 positive selection kits were used to isolate the CD4 and CD8 T-cell fractions. RNA was extracted with TriZol from bulk PBMCs, CD4 and CD8 fractions, and dextramer-positive and dextramer-negative fractions. The instrument was an Illumina NovaSeq 6000. TCR cDNA was synthesized by 5'RACE template switching, through which a universal primer site and unique molecular identifiers were introduced. Priming for cDNA synthesis came from both the TCR alpha and TCR beta constant segments. Two PCR steps were used to amplify libraries, with sample barcodes and sequencing adapters being added in the second step. Sequencing of libraries was performed on Illumina HiSeq 2500 (2x100 bp) or NovaSeq (2x150 bp). Per the source publication's procedure: MIGEC handled demultiplexing of reads and collapsing into UMI consensus sequences, while MiXCR performed V(D)J alignment. Vaccine-responding clonotypes were identified with edgeR using replicate PBMC samples, with FDR below 0.01 and a log2 fold change above 5 up to day 15 being required. Each bulk clonotype was labeled CD4 or CD8 based on which sequenced repertoire, CD4 or CD8, contained the clonotype at higher abundance. Through fastp at Q25 and MiXCR, TCRdb rebuilt clones from the public reads, retaining in-frame beta chains. Under each unique CDR3 protein, matching rows form one entry showing the most common genes and DNA. The V and J calls and clone size are TCRdb's, not the authors'. This sample is represented by 100,000 to 150,000 distinct CDR3 sequences; 8% to 10% of them were singletons. The ten biggest clones cover 30% to 40% of the sample.

The sequence derives from a man aged 18 to 29 who received the YFV17D yellow fever vaccine. Sample: CD8+ T cells sorted from PBMCs, taken on the day of the yellow fever booster vaccination. This sequence uses TRBV15 and TRBJ2-1; no D gene call is confident. CDR3 sequence: CATSTTSHNEQFF. The DNA is TGTGCCACCAGCACGACGAGCCACAATGAGCAGTTCTTC. Supplemented by the reference TRBV15 and TRBJ2-1 proteins around the CDR3, the complete variable domain is DAMVIQNPRYQVTQFGKPVTLSCSQTLNHNVMYWYQQKSSQAPKLLFHYYDKDFNNEADTPDNFQSRRPNTSFCFLDIRSPGLGDTAMYLCATSTTSHNEQFFGPGTRLTVL.